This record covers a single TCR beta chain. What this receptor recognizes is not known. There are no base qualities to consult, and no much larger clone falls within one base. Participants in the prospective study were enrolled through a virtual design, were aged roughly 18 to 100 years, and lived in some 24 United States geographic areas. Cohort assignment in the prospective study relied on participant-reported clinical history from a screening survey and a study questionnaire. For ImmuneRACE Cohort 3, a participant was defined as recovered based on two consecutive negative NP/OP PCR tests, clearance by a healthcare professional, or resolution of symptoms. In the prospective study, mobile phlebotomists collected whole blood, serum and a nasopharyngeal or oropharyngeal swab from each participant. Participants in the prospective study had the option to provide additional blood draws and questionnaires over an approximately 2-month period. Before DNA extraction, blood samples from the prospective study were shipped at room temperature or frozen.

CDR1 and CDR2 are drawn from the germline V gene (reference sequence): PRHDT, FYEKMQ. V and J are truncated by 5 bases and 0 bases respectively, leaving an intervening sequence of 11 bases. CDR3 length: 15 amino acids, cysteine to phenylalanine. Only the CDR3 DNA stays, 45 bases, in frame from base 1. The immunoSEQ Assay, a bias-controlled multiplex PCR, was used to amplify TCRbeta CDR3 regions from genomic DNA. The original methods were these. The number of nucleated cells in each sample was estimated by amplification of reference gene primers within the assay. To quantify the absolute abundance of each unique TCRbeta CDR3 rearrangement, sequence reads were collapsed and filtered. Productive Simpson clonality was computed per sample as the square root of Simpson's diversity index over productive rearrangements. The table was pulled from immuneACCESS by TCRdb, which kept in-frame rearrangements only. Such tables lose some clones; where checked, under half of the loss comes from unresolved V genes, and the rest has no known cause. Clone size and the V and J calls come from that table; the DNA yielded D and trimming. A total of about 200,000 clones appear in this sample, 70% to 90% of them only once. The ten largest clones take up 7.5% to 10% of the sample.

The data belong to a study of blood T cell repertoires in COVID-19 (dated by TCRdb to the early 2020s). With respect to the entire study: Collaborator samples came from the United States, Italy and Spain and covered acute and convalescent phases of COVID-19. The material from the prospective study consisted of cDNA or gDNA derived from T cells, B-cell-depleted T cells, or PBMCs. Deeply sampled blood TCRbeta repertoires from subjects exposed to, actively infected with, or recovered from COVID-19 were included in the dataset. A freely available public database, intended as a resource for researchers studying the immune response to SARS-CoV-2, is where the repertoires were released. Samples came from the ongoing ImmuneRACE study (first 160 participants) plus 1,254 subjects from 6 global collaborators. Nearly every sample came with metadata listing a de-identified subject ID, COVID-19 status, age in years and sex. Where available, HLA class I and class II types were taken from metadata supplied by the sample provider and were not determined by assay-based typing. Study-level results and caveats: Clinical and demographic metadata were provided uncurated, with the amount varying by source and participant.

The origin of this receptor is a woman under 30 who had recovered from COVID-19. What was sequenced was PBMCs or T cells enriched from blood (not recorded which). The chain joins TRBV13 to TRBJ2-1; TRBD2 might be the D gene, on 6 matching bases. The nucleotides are TGTGCCAGCAGCACCCCTAGCGACTCCTACAATGAGCAGTTCTTC. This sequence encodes CASSTPSDSYNEQFF.